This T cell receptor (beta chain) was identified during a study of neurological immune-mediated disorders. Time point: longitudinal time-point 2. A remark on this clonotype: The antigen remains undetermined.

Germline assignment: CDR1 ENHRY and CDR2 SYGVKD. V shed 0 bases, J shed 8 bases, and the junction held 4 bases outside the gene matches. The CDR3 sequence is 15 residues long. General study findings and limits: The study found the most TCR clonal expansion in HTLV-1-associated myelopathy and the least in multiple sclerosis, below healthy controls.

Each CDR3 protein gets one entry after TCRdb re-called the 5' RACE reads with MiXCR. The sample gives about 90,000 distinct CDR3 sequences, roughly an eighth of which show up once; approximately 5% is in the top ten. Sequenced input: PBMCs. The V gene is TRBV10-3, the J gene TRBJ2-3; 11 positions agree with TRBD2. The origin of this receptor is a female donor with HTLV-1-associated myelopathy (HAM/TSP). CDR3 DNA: TGTGCCATCAGTGAGTCGGGGACTAGCGGAGGTACGCAGTATTTT. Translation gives CAISESGTSGGTQYF.